Presented here are 2 T cell receptor beta chains from one specimen sequenced in a study of blood T cell repertoires in COVID-19. Profiled with immunoSEQ multiplex PCR; TCRdb holds only in-frame clones, not every one. The sample consists of 180,000 or so clones, about 88% of them appearing once. Sequences were obtained from peripheral blood. These receptors all come from a woman aged 25 to 39 with active or convalescent COVID-19.

The chain has TRBV9 and TRBJ2-1, with TRBD2 matching 9 bases. With 3 bases clipped from V and 3 bases from J, the junction kept 4 bases outside the gene matches. The CDR3 runs 15 residues. Germline-derived CDR1 and CDR2 are SGDLS and YYNGEE. In DNA, the CDR3 is TGTGCCAGCAGCGATTCTAGCGGGGTCTACAATGAGCAGTTCTTC. It is translated as CASSDSSGVYNEQFF.

The gene calls are TRBV11-3 and TRBJ2-1; 9 bases agree with TRBD2. Germline loops: CDR1 SGHNT, CDR2 YENEEA. The V gene end was trimmed by 5 bases and the J gene end by 7 bases; junction bases not matched to a gene: 12. The CDR3 is made up of 16 amino acids. The DNA for the CDR3 is TGTGCCAGCAGCCCCCTGCGGGGGGGTACGAGGAATGAGCAGTTCTTC. Protein: CASSPLRGGTRNEQFF.